These 11 T cell receptor beta chains share one sample of origin, sequenced in a study of Tregs in tolerant kidney transplant recipients. Profiling relied on immunoSEQ multiplex PCR, and the TCRdb table lists in-frame clones only, not all of them. The sample records some 240,000 clones, roughly four fifths being singletons. The specimen sequenced was CD4+ T cells from blood. These receptors were collected from a human donor in good health.

The V and J genes are TRBV7-8 and TRBJ2-5, with 8 bases identical to TRBD2. The CDR3 length is 16 residues. V lost 5 bases to trimming and J lost 4 bases; unmatched junction nucleotides: 12. Germline V gene lookup returns CDR1 SGHVS and CDR2 FQNEAQ. CDR3 amino acids: CASSVGTSPPRETQYF. The DNA of the CDR3 is TGTGCCAGCAGCGTCGGGACTAGTCCTCCAAGAGAGACCCAGTACTTC.

The rearrangement links TRBV11-3 to TRBJ2-1; 7 bases are a match to TRBD2. CDR1 is SGHNT and CDR2 is YENEEA in the germline V gene. This CDR3 is 14 amino acids long. V shed 5 bases and J 7 bases; nucleotides not matched to a gene: 8. The CDR3, as DNA: TGTGCCAGCAGCCGGACGGGACTATTTAATGAGCAGTTCTTC. As protein: CASSRTGLFNEQFF.

This clone was found once. The CDR3 does not close with the conserved phenylalanine or tryptophan, likely indicating a read error. This chain links TRBV10-3 with TRBJ2-7, with 10 bases aligning to TRBD1. The CDR3 consists of 16 residues. V shed 0 bases and J 4 bases; nucleotides not matched to a gene: 6. From germline, CDR1 is ENHRY and CDR2 SYGVKD. In DNA, the CDR3 is TGTGCCATCAGTGAGTCGAGAGGACAGGGGGGGTACGAGCAGTACCTC. It is translated as CAISESRGQGGYEQYL.

The chain employs TRBV5-1 and TRBJ2-2, with 7 bases fitting TRBD1. The V and J ends lost 5 bases and 2 bases, in that order; junction bases with no gene match: 6. There are 15 residues in the CDR3. CDR1 and CDR2 from the germline V gene are SGHRS and YFSETQ. In DNA form, the CDR3 reads TGCGCCAGCAGAAGACAGGGTCAAAACACCGGGGAGCTGTTTTTT. It codes for CASRRQGQNTGELFF.

The J gene is TRBJ2-2, the V gene TRBV5-1; perhaps TRBD1 as D (5 bases). The CDR3 covers 15 residues. CDR1 and CDR2 (germline): SGHRS, YFSETQ. Between the trimmed V and J ends, which lost 2 bases and 1 base, there was a span of 9 bases. This CDR3 is CASSFDSRNTGELFF. CDR3 bases: TGCGCCAGCAGCTTTGACAGTAGGAACACCGGGGAGCTGTTTTTT.

The chain carries TRBV9 and TRBJ2-1, with no clear D. The germline V gene encodes CDR1 SGDLS and CDR2 YYNGEE. Trimming cost V 0 bases and J 4 bases, with 14 bases left between them. The CDR3 runs 16 residues. For the CDR3, the DNA is TGTGCCAGCAGCGTAGATCCCGGTGTCTTATACAATGAGCAGTTCTTC. Translating gives CASSVDPGVLYNEQFF.

This clone was seen only a few times. V usage is TRBV5-6 and J usage is TRBJ1-6, with 7 bases matching TRBD1. This CDR3 region has 12 residues. Germline assignment: CDR1 SGHDT and CDR2 YYEEEE. V trimming: 3 bases; J trimming: 16 bases; junction bases outside the gene matches: 7. CDR3 protein: CASSYTGDLLHF. The CDR3 nucleotides read TGTGCCAGCAGCTATACAGGGGATCTACTCCACTTT.

The J gene is TRBJ1-5, the V gene TRBV19; no reliable D call. The CDR3 is made up of 13 amino acids. Trimming cost V 6 bases and J 5 bases, with 11 bases left between them. The germline CDR1 and CDR2 sequences are LNHDA and SQIVND (reference sequence). The CDR3 region has the DNA TGTGCCAGTAGCCCCGAGGCGGATCAGCCCCAGCATTTT. It codes for CASSPEADQPQHF.

This clone was recorded only once. The chain recombines TRBV18 with TRBJ1-1, with TRBD1 matching over 7 bases. CDR3 length: 17 residues. Germline V gene data show CDR1 as KGHSH and CDR2 as LQKENI. With V trimmed by 3 bases and J by 0 bases, 10 bases remained unmatched. CDR3 sequence (DNA): TGTGCCAGCTCACCGCCCAATTTGGGACAGATGAACACTGAAGCTTTCTTT. This gives the protein CASSPPNLGQMNTEAFF. The full variable domain, with the rest looked up from reference TRBV18 and TRBJ1-1, is NAGVMQNPRHLVRRRGQEARLRCSPMKGHSHVYWYRQLPEEGLKFMVYLQKENIIDESGMPKERFSAEFPKEGPSILRIQQVVRGDSAAYFCASSPPNLGQMNTEAFFGQGTRLTVV.

This chain uses TRBV19 with TRBJ2-3; a possible D gene is TRBD2 (5 bases). V was cut by 5 bases and J by 4 bases, with 19 bases left in between. Germline CDR1 reads LNHDA; CDR2 reads SQIVND (reference sequence). This CDR3 comprises 16 residues. CDR3 region: CASSPRTSPASDTQYF. The CDR3 DNA is TGTGCCAGTAGTCCCCGGACTTCACCCGCTTCAGATACGCAGTATTTT.

This clone appeared a single time. J is TRBJ2-1 and V is TRBV7-2; tentatively, D is TRBD2 (5 bases). From germline, CDR1 is SGHTA and CDR2 FQGNSA. This CDR3 has 16 residues. The CDR3: CAQPNGLASSYNEQFF. For the CDR3, the DNA is TGTGCGCAGCCTAACGGACTGGCGAGCTCCTACAATGAGCAGTTCTTC.